These T cell receptor beta chains were read from a single sample in a study of vaccination and CD4 T cells after COVID-19. No antigen is known for these receptors. TCRdb passed the PCR reads through MiXCR, listing each CDR3 protein once. The sample includes about 13,000 distinct CDR3 sequences, 35% of them seen just once. Material: CD4+ T cells from blood, cultured in vitro. Source of these receptors: a human donor who had recovered from COVID-19. Each CDR3 is given with its conserved first and last residue. The D gene is left open where the match is weak. A row's size may be missing; if present it is once, few, many or a size class.

j_call | clone_size | d_call | v_call | cdr3_nt | cdr3_aa
TRBJ1-2 | few | - | TRBV20-1 | TGCAGTGCGTGGACGGGGTTCGGCGGCTACACCTTC | CSAWTGFGGYTF
TRBJ1-2 | medium-sized | TRBD1 | TRBV6-1 | TGTGCCAGCAGTCAGCTCAGGGGGCTCCAGGTATTGGGCTACACCTTC | CASSQLRGLQVLGYTF
TRBJ2-5 | - | TRBD2 | TRBV28 | TGTGCCAGCAGTTTTTCTGGATTAGCGGGAGAGACCCAGTACTTC | CASSFSGLAGETQYF
TRBJ1-5 | - | TRBD1 | TRBV20-1 | TGCAGTGCTAGGACAGGGAGTCGATCCAATAGCAATCAGCCCCAGCATTTT | CSARTGSRSNSNQPQHF
TRBJ2-3 | few | - | TRBV2 | TGTGCCAGTTCTAAAGTGGTGAGCACAGATACGCAGTATTTT | CASSKVVSTDTQYF
TRBJ2-1 | once | - | TRBV5-1 | TGCGCCAGCAGCACAACAGCCGAATCCTACAATGAGCAGTTCTTC | CASSTTAESYNEQFF
TRBJ2-7 | few | TRBD2 | TRBV28 | TGTGCCAGCAGTTTAATGCGACTAGCGGATTACGAGCAGTACTTC | CASSLMRLADYEQYF
TRBJ1-3 | - | TRBD1 | TRBV10-3 | TGTGCCCACAGGGGGTTGGCTGGAAACACCATATATTTT | CAHRGLAGNTIYF
TRBJ1-3 | few | - | TRBV11-2 | TGTGCCAGCACCCCGAGGAGGGGGATAGGAAACACCATATATTTT | CASTPRRGIGNTIYF
TRBJ2-7 | - | - | TRBV28 | TGTGCCAGCAGACAGGACAGAGCCTCCTACGAGCAGTACTTC | CASRQDRASYEQYF
TRBJ1-1 | few | TRBD1 | TRBV27 | TGTGCCAGCAGGGCCTTAAGGCAGGGGGCCCAGGAGATGAACACTGAAGCTTTCTTT | CASRALRQGAQEMNTEAFF
TRBJ2-1 | - | - | TRBV28 | TGTGCCAGCAATACCCAGACCAGGGGCAATGAGCAGTTCTTC | CASNTQTRGNEQFF
TRBJ2-7 | - | TRBD1 | TRBV28 | TGTGCCAGCAGTTCCGGGGCGGACAGGGCTACCTACGAGCAGTACTTC | CASSSGADRATYEQYF
TRBJ2-5 | - | TRBD1 | TRBV5-1 | TGCGCCAGCAGCTCCAAACCCGGACAGGCTCGAGAGACCCAGTACTTC | CASSSKPGQARETQYF
TRBJ2-5 | - | - | TRBV6-1 | TGTGCCAGCAGCCACGAAGTTACGGAGACCCAGTACTTC | CASSHEVTETQYF
TRBJ2-5 | few | TRBD2 | TRBV20-1 | TGCAGTGCTGATAGACTAGCGGGGCGCCAAGAGACCCAGTACTTC | CSADRLAGRQETQYF
TRBJ2-7 | once | - | TRBV3-1 | TGTGCCAGCAGCAGCGCCTCAGGGAATGCCTACGAGCAGTACTTC | CASSSASGNAYEQYF
TRBJ2-3 | - | - | TRBV7-9 | TGTGCCAGCAGCTTAGTCGGCGGCGGAGGCACAGATACGCAGTATTTT | CASSLVGGGGTDTQYF
TRBJ1-2 | few | - | TRBV2 | TGTGCCAGCAGCCCCACCCGGGGCGGGGGCAGGGACTATGGCTACACCTTC | CASSPTRGGGRDYGYTF
TRBJ2-5 | few | - | TRBV5-1 | TGCGCCAGCAGCCCGCTCGGGGTTGGGGAGACCCAGTACTTC | CASSPLGVGETQYF
TRBJ1-4 | - | - | TRBV20-1 | TGCAGTGCTAGAGATCGGAGGGGAAATTATGAAAAACTGTTTTTT | CSARDRRGNYEKLFF
TRBJ1-1 | - | - | TRBV2 | TGTGCCAGCAGTGGGGGAATTAACACTGAAGCTTTCTTT | CASSGGINTEAFF
TRBJ2-5 | - | TRBD2 | TRBV20-1 | TGCAGTGCTAGACATAGCGGGAGAGAGACCCAGTACTTC | CSARHSGRETQYF
TRBJ1-2 | - | - | TRBV5-6 | TGTGCCAGCAGCTGGGGGACGCATGGCTACACCTTC | CASSWGTHGYTF
TRBJ2-5 | - | - | TRBV5-4 | TGTGCCAGCAGCTCCTCAGGCCACACCCTCAGTCAAGAGACCCAGTACTTC | CASSSSGHTLSQETQYF
TRBJ2-1 | - | TRBD2 | TRBV7-9 | TGTGCCAGCAGCTTAGAACTAGCGGGATACAATGAGCAGTTCTTC | CASSLELAGYNEQFF
TRBJ1-2 | few | - | TRBV20-1 | TGCAGTGCTAGGCTGGGGGGGATAGCTAACTATGGCTACACCTTC | CSARLGGIANYGYTF
TRBJ2-4 | - | - | TRBV6-1 | TGTGCCAGCAGCCAAACAGGGAACATTCAGTACTTC | CASSQTGNIQYF